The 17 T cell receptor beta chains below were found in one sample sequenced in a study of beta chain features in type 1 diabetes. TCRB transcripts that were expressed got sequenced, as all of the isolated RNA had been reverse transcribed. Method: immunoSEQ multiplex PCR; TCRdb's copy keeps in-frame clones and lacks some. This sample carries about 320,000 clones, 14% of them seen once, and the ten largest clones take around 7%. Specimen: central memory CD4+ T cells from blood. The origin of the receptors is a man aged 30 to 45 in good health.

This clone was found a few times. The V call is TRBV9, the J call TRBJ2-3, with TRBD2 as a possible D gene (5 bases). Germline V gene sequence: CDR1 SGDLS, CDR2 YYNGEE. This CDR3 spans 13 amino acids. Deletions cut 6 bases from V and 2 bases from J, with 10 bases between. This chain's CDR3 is CASNGLVTDTQYF. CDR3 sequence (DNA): TGTGCCAGCAACGGACTGGTCACAGATACGCAGTATTTT.

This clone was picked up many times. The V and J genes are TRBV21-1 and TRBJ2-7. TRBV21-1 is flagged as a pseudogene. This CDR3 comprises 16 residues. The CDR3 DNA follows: TGTGCCAGCAGCAAAGCGAGGGGTGGAGGTTCCTACGAGCAGTACGTC. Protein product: CASSKARGGGSYEQYV.

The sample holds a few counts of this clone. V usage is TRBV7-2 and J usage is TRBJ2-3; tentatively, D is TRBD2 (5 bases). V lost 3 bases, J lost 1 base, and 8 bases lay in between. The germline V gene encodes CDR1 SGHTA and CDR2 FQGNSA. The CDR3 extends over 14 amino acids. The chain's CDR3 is CASSFSSGTDTQYF. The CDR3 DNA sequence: TGTGCCAGCAGCTTTAGTAGCGGCACAGATACGCAGTATTTT.

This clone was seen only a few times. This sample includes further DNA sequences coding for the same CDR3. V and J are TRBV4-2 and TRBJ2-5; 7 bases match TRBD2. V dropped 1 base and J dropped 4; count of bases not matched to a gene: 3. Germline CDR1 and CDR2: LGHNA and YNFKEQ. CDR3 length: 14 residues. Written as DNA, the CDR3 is TGTGCCAGCAGCCAAGTCCCGGGGGGAGAGACCCAGTACTTC. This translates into CASSQVPGGETQYF.

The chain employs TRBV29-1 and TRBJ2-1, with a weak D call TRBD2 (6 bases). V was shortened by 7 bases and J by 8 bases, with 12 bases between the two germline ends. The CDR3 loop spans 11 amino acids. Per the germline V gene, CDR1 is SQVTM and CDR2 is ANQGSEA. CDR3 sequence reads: CSASTRDEQFF. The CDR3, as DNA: TGCAGCGCCTCGACTAGGGATGAGCAGTTCTTC.

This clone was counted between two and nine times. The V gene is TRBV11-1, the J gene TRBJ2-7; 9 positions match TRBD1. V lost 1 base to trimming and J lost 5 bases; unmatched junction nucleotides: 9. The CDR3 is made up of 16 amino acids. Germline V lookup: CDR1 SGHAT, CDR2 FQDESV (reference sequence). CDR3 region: CASSLVGDRDPHEQYF. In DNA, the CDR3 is TGTGCCAGCAGCTTAGTGGGGGACAGGGATCCCCACGAGCAGTACTTC.

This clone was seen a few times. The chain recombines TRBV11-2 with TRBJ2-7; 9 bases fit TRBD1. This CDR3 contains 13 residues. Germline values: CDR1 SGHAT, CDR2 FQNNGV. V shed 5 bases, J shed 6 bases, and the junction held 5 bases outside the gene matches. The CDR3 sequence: CASSPGQGPEQYF. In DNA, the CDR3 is TGTGCCAGCAGCCCGGGACAGGGTCCCGAGCAGTACTTC.

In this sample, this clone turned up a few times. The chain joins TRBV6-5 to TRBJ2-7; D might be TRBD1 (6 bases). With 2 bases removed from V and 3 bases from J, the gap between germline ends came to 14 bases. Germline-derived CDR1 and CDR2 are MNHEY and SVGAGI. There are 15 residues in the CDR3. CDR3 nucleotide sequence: TGTGCCAGCAGTTACAAAACAGGGTCCTTCTACGAGCAGTACTTC. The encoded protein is CASSYKTGSFYEQYF.

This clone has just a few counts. Written as DNA, the CDR3 is TGTGCCAGCAGAAGGGGACCCACCGAGGCTGAAGCTTTCTTT. Residues: CASRRGPTEAEAFF. The J gene is TRBJ1-1, the V gene TRBV27; perhaps TRBD1 as D (5 bases). The CDR3 sequence is 14 residues long. The germline V and J ends were trimmed by 6 bases and 6 bases, with 17 bases remaining between them. Germline CDR1 is MNHEY and CDR2 is SMNVEV (reference sequence).

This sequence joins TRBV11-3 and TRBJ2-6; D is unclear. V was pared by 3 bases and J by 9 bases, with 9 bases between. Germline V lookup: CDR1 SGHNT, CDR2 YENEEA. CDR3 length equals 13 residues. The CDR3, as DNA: TGTGCCAGCAGCTTGAGCCCCGGCAACGTCCTGACTTTC. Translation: CASSLSPGNVLTF.

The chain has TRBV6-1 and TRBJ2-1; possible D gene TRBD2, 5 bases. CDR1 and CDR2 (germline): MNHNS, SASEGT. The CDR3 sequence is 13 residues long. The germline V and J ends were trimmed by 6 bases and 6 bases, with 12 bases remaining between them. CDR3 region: CASSLASGNEQFF. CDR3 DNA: TGTGCCAGCAGCCTAGCTTCTGGCAATGAGCAGTTCTTC.

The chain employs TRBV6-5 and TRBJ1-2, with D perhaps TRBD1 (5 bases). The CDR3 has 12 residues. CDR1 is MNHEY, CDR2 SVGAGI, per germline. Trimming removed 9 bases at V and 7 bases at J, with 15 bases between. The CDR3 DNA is TGTGCCAGTGACAACTGGGGCTCTGGCTACACCTTC. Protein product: CASDNWGSGYTF.

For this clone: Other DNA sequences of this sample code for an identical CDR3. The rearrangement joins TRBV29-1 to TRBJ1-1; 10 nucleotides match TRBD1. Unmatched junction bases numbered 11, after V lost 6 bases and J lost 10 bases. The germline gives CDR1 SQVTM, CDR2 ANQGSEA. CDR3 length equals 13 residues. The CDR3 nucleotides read TGCAGCGTCGTAGGGGGACAGGGGCTGTCAGCTTTCTTT. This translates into CSVVGGQGLSAFF.

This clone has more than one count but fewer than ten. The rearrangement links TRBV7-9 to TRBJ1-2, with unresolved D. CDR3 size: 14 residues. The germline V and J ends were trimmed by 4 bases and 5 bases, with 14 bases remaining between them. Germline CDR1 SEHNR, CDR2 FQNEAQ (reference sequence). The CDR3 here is CASSSSGFRYGYTF. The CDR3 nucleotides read TGTGCCAGCAGCTCATCGGGATTTCGATATGGCTACACCTTC. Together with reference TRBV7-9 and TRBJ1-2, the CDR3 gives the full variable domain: DTGVSQNPRHKITKRGQNVTFRCDPISEHNRLYWYRQTLGQGPEFLTYFQNEAQLEKSRLLSDRFSAERPKGSFSTLEIQRTEQGDSAMYLCASSSSGFRYGYTFGSGTRLTVV.

DNA of the CDR3: TGCGCCAGCAGCTTGGACAGTCTCTATGGCTACACCTTC. Protein product: CASSLDSLYGYTF. The chain combines TRBV5-1 with TRBJ1-2; D remains ambiguous. V lost 0 bases, J lost 4 bases, and 7 bases lay in between. Germline V gives CDR1 SGHRS, CDR2 YFSETQ. The CDR3 loop spans 13 amino acids.

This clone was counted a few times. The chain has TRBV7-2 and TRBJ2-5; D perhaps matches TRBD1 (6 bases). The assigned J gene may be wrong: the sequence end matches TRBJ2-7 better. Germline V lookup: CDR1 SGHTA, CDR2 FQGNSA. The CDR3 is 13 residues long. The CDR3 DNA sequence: TGTGCCAGCACCGCGGACAGAGGCTACGAGCAGTACTTC. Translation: CASTADRGYEQYF.

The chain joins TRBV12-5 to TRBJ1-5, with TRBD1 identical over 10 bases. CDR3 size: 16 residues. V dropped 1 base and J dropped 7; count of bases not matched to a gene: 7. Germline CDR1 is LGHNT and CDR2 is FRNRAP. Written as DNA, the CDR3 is TGTGCTAGTGGTTTGGGGGACAGGGGATGGAGACAGCCCCAGCATTTT. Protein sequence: CASGLGDRGWRQPQHF.